This T cell receptor (beta chain) is drawn from a study of blood T cell repertoires in COVID-19. Study-wide background: The origin of the acute and convalescent COVID-19 samples was the United States, Italy and Spain. T cells, B-cell-depleted T cells, or PBMCs supplied cDNA or gDNA.

Sequencing used immunoSEQ multiplex PCR; TCRdb keeps in-frame clones, though not all of them. The sample lists about 120,000 clones, about four fifths occurring once. The source of this sequence is an elderly woman with acute or convalescent COVID-19. The material sequenced was peripheral blood.

The CDR3 bases are TGCGCCAGCAGCCAAGGGGATAATGGGGCTTACACTGAAGCTTTCTTT. Amino acids: CASSQGDNGAYTEAFF. The chain employs TRBV4-1 and TRBJ1-1; a weak D match, TRBD1 (5 bases). V was pared by 1 base and J by 3 bases, with 15 bases between. The CDR3 is made up of 16 amino acids. Germline V lookup: CDR1 MGHRA, CDR2 YSYEKL.